This entry describes one TCR beta chain. This sample was included in a study of T cell changes during pregnancy in multiple sclerosis. Germline lookup yields CDR1 SGHVS and CDR2 FQNEAQ. J gave up 7 bases and V 5 bases, and 12 bases lay outside the gene matches. The CDR3 covers 16 residues. The assay was immunoSEQ multiplex PCR, and TCRdb's table has in-frame clones only and misses some. This sample has about 45,000 clones, with roughly 90% found just once. This specimen was peripheral blood, taken in the first trimester of pregnancy. This sequence was found in a female donor with multiple sclerosis, enrolled in a pregnancy study. The rearrangement links TRBV7-8 to TRBJ1-4; 8 bases fit TRBD1. The CDR3 sequence is CASSRQGAALGEKLFF. DNA for the CDR3: TGTGCCAGCAGCCGTCAGGGGGCAGCGTTGGGTGAAAAACTGTTTTTT. Based on the CDR3 plus reference TRBV7-8 and TRBJ1-4, the full variable domain is GAGVSQSPRYKVAKRGQDVALRCDPISGHVSLFWYQQALGQGPEFLTYFQNEAQLDKSGLPSDRFFAERPEGSVSTLKIQRTQQEDSAVYLCASSRQGAALGEKLFFGSGTQLSVL.